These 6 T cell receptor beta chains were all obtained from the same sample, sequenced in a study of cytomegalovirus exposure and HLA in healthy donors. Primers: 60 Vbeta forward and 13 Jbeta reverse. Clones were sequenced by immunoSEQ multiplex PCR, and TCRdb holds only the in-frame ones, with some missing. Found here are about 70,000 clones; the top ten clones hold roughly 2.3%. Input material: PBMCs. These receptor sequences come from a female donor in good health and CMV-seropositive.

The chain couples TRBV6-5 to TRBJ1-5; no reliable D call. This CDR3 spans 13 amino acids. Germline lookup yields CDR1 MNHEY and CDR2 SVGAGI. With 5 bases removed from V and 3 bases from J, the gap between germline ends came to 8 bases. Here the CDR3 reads CASSHEANQPQHF. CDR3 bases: TGTGCCAGCAGTCACGAGGCCAATCAGCCCCAGCATTTT.

Written as DNA, the CDR3 is TGCGCCAGCAGCCGCTCGGGGGGCATAGGGGAAAAACTGTTTTTT. Protein sequence: CASSRSGGIGEKLFF. This chain joins TRBV5-1 and TRBJ1-4, with D possibly being TRBD1 (6 bases). The germline V and J ends were trimmed by 4 bases and 8 bases, with 18 bases remaining between them. Germline CDR1 SGHRS, CDR2 YFSETQ. CDR3 length: 15 amino acids. The variable domain in full, completed from reference TRBV5-1 and TRBJ1-4, reads KAGVTQTPRYLIKTRGQQVTLSCSPISGHRSVSWYQQTPGQGLQFLFEYFSETQRNKGNFPGRFSGRQFSNSRSEMNVSTLELGDSALYLCASSRSGGIGEKLFFGSGTQLSVL.

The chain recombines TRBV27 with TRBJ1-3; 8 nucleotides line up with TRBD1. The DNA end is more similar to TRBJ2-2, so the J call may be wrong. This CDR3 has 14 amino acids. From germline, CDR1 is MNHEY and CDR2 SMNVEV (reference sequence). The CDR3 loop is CASSLRTGTGELFF. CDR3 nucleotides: TGTGCCAGCAGTCTACGGACAGGGACCGGGGAGCTGTTTTTT.

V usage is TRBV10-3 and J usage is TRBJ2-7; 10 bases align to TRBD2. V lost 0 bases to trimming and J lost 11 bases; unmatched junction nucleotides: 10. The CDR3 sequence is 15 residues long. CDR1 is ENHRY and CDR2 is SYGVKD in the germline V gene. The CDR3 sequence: CAISESGTTGLAEYF. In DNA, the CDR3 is TGTGCCATCAGTGAGTCCGGGACGACCGGACTAGCGGAGTACTTC.

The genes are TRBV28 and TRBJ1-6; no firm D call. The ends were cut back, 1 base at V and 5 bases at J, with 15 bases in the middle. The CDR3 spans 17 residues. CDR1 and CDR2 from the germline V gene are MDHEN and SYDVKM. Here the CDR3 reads CASSLLGFPGNNSPLHF. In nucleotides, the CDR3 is TGTGCCAGCAGTTTATTGGGCTTCCCCGGCAATAATTCACCCCTCCACTTT.

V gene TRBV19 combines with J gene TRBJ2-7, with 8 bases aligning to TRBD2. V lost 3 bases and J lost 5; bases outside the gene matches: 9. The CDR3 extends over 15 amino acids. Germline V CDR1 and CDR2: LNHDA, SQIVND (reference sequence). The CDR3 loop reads CASSIGGGPWNEQYF. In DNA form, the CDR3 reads TGTGCCAGTAGTATCGGGGGGGGCCCATGGAACGAGCAGTACTTC.